The sequence of this TCR beta chain was determined in a study of cytomegalovirus exposure and HLA in healthy donors. This clone was recorded only once. Method: immunoSEQ multiplex PCR; TCRdb's copy keeps in-frame clones and lacks some. This sample yields 350,000 or so clones, of which 86% are seen a single time; around 0.84% belongs to the top ten. Germline V gene sequence: CDR1 SGHTA, CDR2 FQGTGA. V lost 1 base to trimming and J lost 7 bases; unmatched junction nucleotides: 3. The CDR3 loop spans 13 amino acids. The gene calls are TRBV7-3 and TRBJ2-5; the match to TRBD2 covers 7 bases. Sequencing was done on a sample of PBMCs. The clonotype originates from a woman younger than 30 in good health and CMV-seronegative. The CDR3 nucleotides read TGTGCCAGCAGCTTAAATAGGGAGGGGACCCAGTACTTC. Protein product: CASSLNREGTQYF.